The table lists the clone carrying this T cell receptor (beta chain) with a count of one. Antigen unknown. The length of the CDR3 is 15 residues. Per the germline V gene, CDR1 is MNHEY and CDR2 is SVGEGT. J gave up 0 bases and V 5 bases, and 2 bases lay outside the gene matches. This sample stems from a study of T cell responses to AZD1222 COVID-19 vaccine. Study results and limitations: After the peak T cell response, and only then, were repertoires sampled. In a largely white British group with more females than males, clonal diversity was possibly underestimated. Vaccination with two AZD1222 doses was followed by a rise in Spike-specific TCR breadth and depth. Among vaccine-associated CD4 TCRs, coverage spanned spike, with dominance at 160-218 and 743-854.

TCRdb keeps only in-frame clones here, not all; method: immunoSEQ multiplex PCR. The sample has 75,000 to 95,000 clones; more than 70% are singletons. This chain joins TRBV6-2 or TRBV6-3 and TRBJ1-5; 9 bases are shared with TRBD1. The origin of this receptor is an adult who received the MenACWY meningococcal vaccine as a control. The specimen comprised peripheral blood, sampled 28 days after the second dose of the MenACWY control vaccine. The CDR3 spells CASSDRGFSNQPQHF. The CDR3 DNA follows: TGTGCCAGCAGTGACAGGGGGTTTAGCAATCAGCCCCAGCATTTT.